This section outlines one T cell receptor (beta chain) sequence together with its context. Libraries were prepared by immunoSEQ multiplex PCR; TCRdb keeps only in-frame clonotypes and omits some of them. The repertoire has 25,000 to 30,000 clones, around three quarters of them found once; the top ten carry around 35%. This record belongs to a study of early stage breast cancer tumors. About the research overall: The ER+/PR+/HER2- tumors included 7 to 9 ductal and four lobular carcinomas.

Sequenced sample: blood. The receptor was isolated from a person aged 45-65 years with breast cancer.

The CDR3 is CASTGAGGNTIYF. DNA of the CDR3: TGTGCCAGCACAGGGGCAGGGGGAAACACCATATATTTT. J is TRBJ1-3 and V is TRBV6-6, with D perhaps matching TRBD1 (6 bases). Trimming cost V 7 bases and J 4 bases, with 11 bases left between them. The CDR3 consists of 13 residues. Per germline, CDR1 MNHNY and CDR2 SVGAGI (reference sequence).